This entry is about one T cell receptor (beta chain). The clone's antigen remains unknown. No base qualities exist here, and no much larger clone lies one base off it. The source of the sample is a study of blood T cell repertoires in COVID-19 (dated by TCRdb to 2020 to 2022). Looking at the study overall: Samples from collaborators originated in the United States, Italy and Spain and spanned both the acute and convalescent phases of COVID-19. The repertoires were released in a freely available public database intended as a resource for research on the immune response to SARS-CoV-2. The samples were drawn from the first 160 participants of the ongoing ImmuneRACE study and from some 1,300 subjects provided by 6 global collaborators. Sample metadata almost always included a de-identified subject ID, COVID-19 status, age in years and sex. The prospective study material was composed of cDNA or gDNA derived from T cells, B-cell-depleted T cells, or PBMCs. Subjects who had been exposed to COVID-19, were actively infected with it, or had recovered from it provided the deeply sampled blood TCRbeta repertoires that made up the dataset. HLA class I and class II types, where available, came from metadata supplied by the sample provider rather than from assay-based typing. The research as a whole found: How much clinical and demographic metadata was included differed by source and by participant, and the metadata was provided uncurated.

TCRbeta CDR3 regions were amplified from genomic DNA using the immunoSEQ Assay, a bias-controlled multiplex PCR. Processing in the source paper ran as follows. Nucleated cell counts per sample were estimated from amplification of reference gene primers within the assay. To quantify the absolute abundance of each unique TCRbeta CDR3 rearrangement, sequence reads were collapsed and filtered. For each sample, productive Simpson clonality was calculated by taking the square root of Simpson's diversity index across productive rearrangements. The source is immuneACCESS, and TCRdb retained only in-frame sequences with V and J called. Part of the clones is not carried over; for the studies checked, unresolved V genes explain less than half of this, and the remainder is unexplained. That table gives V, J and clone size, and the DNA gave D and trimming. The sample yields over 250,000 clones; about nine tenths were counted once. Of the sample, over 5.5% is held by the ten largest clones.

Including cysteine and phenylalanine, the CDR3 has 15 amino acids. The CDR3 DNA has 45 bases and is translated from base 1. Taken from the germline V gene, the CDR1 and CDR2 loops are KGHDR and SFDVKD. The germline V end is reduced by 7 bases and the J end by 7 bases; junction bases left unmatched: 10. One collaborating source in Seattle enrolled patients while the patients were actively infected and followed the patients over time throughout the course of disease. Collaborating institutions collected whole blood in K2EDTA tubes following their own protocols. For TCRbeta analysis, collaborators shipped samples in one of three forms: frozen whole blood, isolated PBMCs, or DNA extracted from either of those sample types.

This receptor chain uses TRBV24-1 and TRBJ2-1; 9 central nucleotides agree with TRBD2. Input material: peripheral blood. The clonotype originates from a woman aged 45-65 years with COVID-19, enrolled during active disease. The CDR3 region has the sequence CATRGLAGESNEQFF. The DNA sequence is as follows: TGTGCCACCAGGGGGTTAGCGGGAGAATCTAATGAGCAGTTCTTC.